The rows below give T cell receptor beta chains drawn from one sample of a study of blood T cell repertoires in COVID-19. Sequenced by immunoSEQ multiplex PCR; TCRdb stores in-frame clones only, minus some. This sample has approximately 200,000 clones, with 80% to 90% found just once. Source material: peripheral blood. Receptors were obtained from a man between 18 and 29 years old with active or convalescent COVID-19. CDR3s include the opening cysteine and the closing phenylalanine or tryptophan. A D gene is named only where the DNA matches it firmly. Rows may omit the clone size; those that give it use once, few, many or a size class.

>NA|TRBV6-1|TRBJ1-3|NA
TGTGCCAGCAGTGAAGAAAATTTCGTTTTAGTTGAGAACACCATATATTTT
CASSEENFVLVENTIYF
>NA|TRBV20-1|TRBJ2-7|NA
TGCAGTGCTAGACAGGTCCACGAGCAGTACTTC
CSARQVHEQYF
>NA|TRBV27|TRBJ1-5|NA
TGTGCCAGCAAAATAGGGGGTAGCAATCAGCCCCAGCATTTT
CASKIGGSNQPQHF
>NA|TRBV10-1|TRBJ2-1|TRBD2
TGCGCCAGCAGAGATAGCGGGAGTGGGAATGAGCAGTTCTTC
CASRDSGSGNEQFF
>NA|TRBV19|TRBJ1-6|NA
TGTGCCAGTCGACAACAGGGTGGCAATTCACCCCTCCACTTT
CASRQQGGNSPLHF
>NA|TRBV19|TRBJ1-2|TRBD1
TGTGCCACCCGGGACAGGGGGCCTGACTACACCTTC
CATRDRGPDYTF
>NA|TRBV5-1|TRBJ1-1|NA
TGCGCCAGCAGGGAACGGGGTAGGAGCACTGAAGCTTTCTTT
CASRERGRSTEAFF
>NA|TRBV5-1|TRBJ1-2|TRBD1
TGCGCCAGCGGGGGGACAGGGTATAATGGCTACACCTTC
CASGGTGYNGYTF
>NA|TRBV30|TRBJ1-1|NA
TGTGCCTGGAGTGTACAAAGACAGCATGAAGCTTTCTTT
CAWSVQRQHEAFF
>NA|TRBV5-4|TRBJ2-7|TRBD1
TGTGCCAGCAGCTCGGGACAGCGGACCTACGAGCAGTACTTC
CASSSGQRTYEQYF
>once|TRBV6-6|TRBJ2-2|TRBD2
TGTGCCAGCACCCCGCTAGCGGCGAACACCGGGGAGCTGTTTTTT
CASTPLAANTGELFF
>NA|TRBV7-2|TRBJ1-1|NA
TGTGCCAGCAGCTTAGCGTTGGGCAATGAAGCTTTCTTT
CASSLALGNEAFF
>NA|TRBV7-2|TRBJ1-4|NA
TGTGCCAGCAGCGAAACAGGGAGGGACAATGAAAAACTGTTTTTT
CASSETGRDNEKLFF
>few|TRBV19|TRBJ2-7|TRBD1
TGTGCCAGTAGTATCAGGGGGACAGGGGGCTACGAGCAGTACTTC
CASSIRGTGGYEQYF
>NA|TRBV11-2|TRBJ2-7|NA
TGTGCCAGCAGCTTAGAGCGGGCAACCTACGAGCAGTACTTC
CASSLERATYEQYF
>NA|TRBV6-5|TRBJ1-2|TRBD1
TGTGCCAGCAGTTCCCTAGGGGGCGACTATGGCTACACCTTC
CASSSLGGDYGYTF
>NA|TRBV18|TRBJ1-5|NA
TGTGCCAGCTCACCAACAGCAAATCAGCCCCAGCATTTT
CASSPTANQPQHF
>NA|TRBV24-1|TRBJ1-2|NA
TGTGCCACCAGGTCTGGGCAGGACTATGGCTACACCTTC
CATRSGQDYGYTF
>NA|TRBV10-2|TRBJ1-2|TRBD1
TGCGCCAGCGGTGTGGCAGGGGGCACCTATGGCTACACCTTC
CASGVAGGTYGYTF
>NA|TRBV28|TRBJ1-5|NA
TGTGCCAGCAGTTATGAGGTACGCTATAGCAATCAGCCCCAGCATTTT
CASSYEVRYSNQPQHF
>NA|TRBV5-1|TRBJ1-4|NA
TGCGCCAGCAGCTTAGGTGGGTGGCCGTCAGGGAGGGAGCATGAAAAACTGTTTTTT
CASSLGGWPSGREHEKLFF
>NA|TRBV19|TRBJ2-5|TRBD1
TGTGCCAGTAGACAGGGGGCACTCACTACGTACCAAGAGACCCAGTACTTC
CASRQGALTTYQETQYF
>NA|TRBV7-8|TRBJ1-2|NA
TGTGCCAGCAGCTTTCCCCCGACAGCCCTGTATGGCTACACCTTC
CASSFPPTALYGYTF
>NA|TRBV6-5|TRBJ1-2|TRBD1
TGTGCCAGCAGTAACCCCCGGACAGGGCCTGGCTACACCTTC
CASSNPRTGPGYTF
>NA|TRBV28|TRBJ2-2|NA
TGTGCCAGCAGTAAAAGGGGTCGGCTAGGCACCGGGGAGCTGTTTTTT
CASSKRGRLGTGELFF
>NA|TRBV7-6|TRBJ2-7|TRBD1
TGTGCCAGCAGCGAGACCGGGACAGGGGGCTACGAGCAGTACTTC
CASSETGTGGYEQYF
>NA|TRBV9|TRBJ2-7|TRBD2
TGTGCCAGCAGCGTAGCGCTGACGGGAGGGTCATTCGGCTACGAGCAGTACTTC
CASSVALTGGSFGYEQYF
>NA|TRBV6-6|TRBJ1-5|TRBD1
TGTGCCAGCAGTCAACCTCCGGGACAGGGGAGCAATCAGCCCCAGCATTTT
CASSQPPGQGSNQPQHF
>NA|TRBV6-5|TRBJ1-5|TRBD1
TGTGCCAGCAGCCCCCGACAGGGGGCCAATCAGCCCCAGCATTTT
CASSPRQGANQPQHF
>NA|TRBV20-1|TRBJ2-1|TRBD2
TGCAGTGCTAGTTCTCCGGCGGGAGGGCTGATCAATGAGCAGTTCTTC
CSASSPAGGLINEQFF
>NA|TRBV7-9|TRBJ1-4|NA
TGTGCCAGCAGCTCTGGAATCAGAGGTGTAGAAAAACTGTTTTTT
CASSSGIRGVEKLFF
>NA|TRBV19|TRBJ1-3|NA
TGTGCCAGTAGTATTAGCACCTTCTCTGGAAACACCATATATTTT
CASSISTFSGNTIYF
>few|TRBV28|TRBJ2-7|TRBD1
TGTGCCAGCAATGAGGGGGCTCCCACCGAGCAGTACTTC
CASNEGAPTEQYF
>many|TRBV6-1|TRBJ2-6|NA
TGTGCCAGCAGTGAAATCAGCTCTGGGGCCAACGTCCTGACTTTC
CASSEISSGANVLTF
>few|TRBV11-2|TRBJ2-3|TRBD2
TGTGCCAGCAGCTTAGTGTCTAGCGGGAGCGCAGATACGCAGTATTTT
CASSLVSSGSADTQYF
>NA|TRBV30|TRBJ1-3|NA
TGTGCTTGTCGACCAGGCTCTGGAAACACCATATATTTT
CACRPGSGNTIYF
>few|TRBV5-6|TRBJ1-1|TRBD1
TGTGCCAGCAGCCATTCGCCGGGACAGCGCACTGAAGCTTTCTTT
CASSHSPGQRTEAFF
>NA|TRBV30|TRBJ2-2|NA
TGTGCCTGGAGACAGACAGGTACCCACACCGGGGAGCTGTTTTTT
CAWRQTGTHTGELFF
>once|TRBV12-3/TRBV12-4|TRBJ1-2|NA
TGTGCCAGCAGTTTACTCGGGGGTCGAGGCTACACCTTC
CASSLLGGRGYTF
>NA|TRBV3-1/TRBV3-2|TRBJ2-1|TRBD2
TGTGCCAGCAGCCGAGCGGGGGCCTACAATGAGCAGTTCTTC
CASSRAGAYNEQFF
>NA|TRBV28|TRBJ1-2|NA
TGTGCCAGCAGACAAACAGAGTGGGATGGCTACACCTTC
CASRQTEWDGYTF
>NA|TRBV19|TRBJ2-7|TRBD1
TGTGCCAGCCGGGACAGGGGGACCCTAGAGCAGTACTTC
CASRDRGTLEQYF
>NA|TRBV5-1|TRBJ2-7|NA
TGCGCCAGCAGCTTGCGGGTCGGGAGTACCTCCGAGCAGTACTTC
CASSLRVGSTSEQYF